The TCR beta chain described here comes from a study of T cells in Graves' hyperthyroidism and ophthalmopathy. Germline values: CDR1 LNHDA, CDR2 SQIVND (reference sequence). V lost 3 bases and J 0 bases, leaving 8 bases between the germline ends. This CDR3 is built from 14 residues. Findings and limits, study-wide: Most thyroid-expanded clonotypes above 0.001 were also found in blood.

This clonotype was picked up a small number of times. Its antigen is still unknown. There were TCR beta CDR3 regions amplified from RNA transcripts. HTBI primers were used for first-round RT-PCR of the TCR CDR3. MiXCR, run by TCRdb on the multiplex PCR reads, gives a single entry per CDR3 protein. The table lists under 65,000 distinct CDR3 sequences, about 53% of them singletons, with approximately 3.3% in the top ten. The study included ophthalmopathy patients with Clinical Activity Score at least 3, NOSPECS grade at least 4 and duration under 3 months. Clinical symptoms, serum thyroxine, TRAb, thyroid ultrasound and orbital computed tomography informed diagnoses. The PBMCs were taken from over 9.5 ml of fresh peripheral blood.

The chain uses TRBV19 and TRBJ1-1; D call uncertain. This TCR was sampled from a woman in her sixties with Graves' ophthalmopathy. The sequenced material came from blood. The CDR3 here is CASSIPAMNTEAFF. CDR3 DNA sequence: TGTGCCAGTAGTATCCCGGCCATGAACACTGAAGCTTTCTTT.